A single sample gave rise to the 27 T cell receptor beta chains below, sequenced in a study of blood T cells in healthy people across ages. Through a sample-barcoded 5' primer and a J-beta primer mix, a second PCR was run for roughly 6 to 12 cycles. Using its own MiXCR run on the 5' RACE reads, TCRdb lists one record per CDR3 protein. The sample yields about 1 million distinct CDR3 sequences, approximately 26% seen once. This sample was shared with a second study, whose subject was T cells of mothers and their children.

Sequencing was performed on blood. The receptors originated from a girl aged 2-10 years in good health.

Only a few counts were recorded for this clonotype. The CDR3 sequence: CASSPVNPSIEQYF. CDR3 DNA: TGTGCCAGCTCACCGGTCAACCCCTCGATCGAGCAGTACTTC. The chain employs TRBV18 and TRBJ2-7; D ambiguous. The V end was cut by 3 bases, the J end by 6 bases, with 15 bases between. Germline loops: CDR1 KGHSH, CDR2 LQKENI. This CDR3 comprises 14 residues.

This chain connects TRBV9 to TRBJ2-1, with no clear D. The J call is in doubt because the DNA end fits TRBJ2-5 better. Germline-derived CDR1 and CDR2 are SGDLS and YYNGEE. This CDR3 region has 14 residues. CDR3 nucleotide sequence: TGTGCCAGCAGCGTAGGATCAGCGAGGGAGACCCAGTACTTC. Translating gives CASSVGSARETQYF.

The chain combines TRBV7-9 with TRBJ2-1; 10 nucleotides align to TRBD2. The length of the CDR3 is 15 residues. Germline CDR1 SEHNR, CDR2 FQNEAQ (reference sequence). V dropped 2 bases and J dropped 6; count of bases not matched to a gene: 4. The CDR3 is CASSLTSGVPNEQFF. CDR3 bases: TGTGCCAGCAGCTTAACTAGCGGGGTCCCCAATGAGCAGTTCTTC.

V and J are TRBV27 and TRBJ2-4; 7 nucleotides line up with TRBD2. J gave up 9 bases and V 3 bases, and 2 bases lay outside the gene matches. There are 12 residues in the CDR3. Germline V CDR1 and CDR2: MNHEY, SMNVEV (reference sequence). The CDR3, as DNA: TGTGCCAGCAGTTTCGGGGAGGGCATTCAGTACTTC. Its translation: CASSFGEGIQYF.

V usage is TRBV5-1 and J usage is TRBJ2-3; D call uncertain. The CDR3 sequence is 12 residues long. Germline V gene sequence: CDR1 SGHRS, CDR2 YFSETQ. V lost 6 bases and J lost 5, with 10 bases in between. The CDR3 sequence is CASNHEVDTQYF. DNA for the CDR3: TGCGCCAGCAACCATGAAGTAGATACGCAGTATTTT. The variable domain in full, with the rest retrieved from reference TRBV5-1 and TRBJ2-3, is KAGVTQTPRYLIKTRGQQVTLSCSPISGHRSVSWYQQTPGQGLQFLFEYFSETQRNKGNFPGRFSGRQFSNSRSEMNVSTLELGDSALYLCASNHEVDTQYFGPGTRLTVL.

This clonotype has just a few counts. This chain uses TRBV5-1 with TRBJ2-5; weak D call: TRBD2 (5 bases). This CDR3 has 15 residues. CDR1 is SGHRS and CDR2 is YFSETQ in the germline V gene. Trimming removed 2 bases at V and 1 base at J, with 12 bases between. The CDR3 bases are TGCGCCAGCAGCTTAGACCCGGGGTCCCAAGAGACCCAGTACTTC. This codes for CASSLDPGSQETQYF.

The rearrangement links TRBV7-2 to TRBJ2-1; D not resolved. V lost 5 bases to trimming and J lost 8 bases, with 13 bases between them. This CDR3 is 13 amino acids long. The V gene's germline CDR1 is SGHTA and CDR2 FQGNSA. The CDR3 DNA follows: TGTGCCAGCAGCCCCAACTGGTGGGATGAGCAGTTCTTC. Its translation: CASSPNWWDEQFF. Variable domain in full (rest from reference TRBV7-2 and TRBJ2-1): GAGVSQSPSNKVTEKGKDVELRCDPISGHTALYWYRQSLGQGLEFLIYFQGNSAPDKSGLPSDRFSAERTGGSVSTLTIQRTQQEDSAVYLCASSPNWWDEQFFGPGTRLTVL.

This clonotype was detected a few times. This sequence joins TRBV20-1 and TRBJ1-2; tentative D call: TRBD1 (6 bases). V was pared by 0 bases and J by 5 bases, with 19 bases between. CDR1 is DFQATT, CDR2 SNEGSKA, per germline (reference sequence). This CDR3 is 16 amino acids long. The CDR3 DNA reads TGCAGTGCTAGAGATTTAGAGGGACACCCAGGATATGGCTACACCTTC. It specifies CSARDLEGHPGYGYTF.

The chain combines TRBV7-2 with TRBJ1-1; 7 bases are a match to TRBD1. Germline V gives CDR1 SGHTA, CDR2 FQGNSA. J lost 0 bases, V lost 1 base, and 2 bases had no gene match. CDR3 length: 15 amino acids. In nucleotides, the CDR3 is TGTGCCAGCAGCTTAGAAGGGACAGTGAACACTGAAGCTTTCTTT. Translated, it gives CASSLEGTVNTEAFF.

This clonotype was detected only a few times. The V gene is TRBV15, the J gene TRBJ1-4; D is unclear. Germline CDR1 LNHNV, CDR2 YYDKDF (reference sequence). The CDR3 has 15 amino acids. V was clipped by 1 base and J by 4 bases, with 10 bases between them. The CDR3 is CATSRVSDFNEKLFF. The CDR3 bases are TGTGCCACCAGCAGAGTTTCTGATTTTAATGAAAAACTGTTTTTT. The variable domain in full, completed from reference TRBV15 and TRBJ1-4, reads DAMVIQNPRYQVTQFGKPVTLSCSQTLNHNVMYWYQQKSSQAPKLLFHYYDKDFNNEADTPDNFQSRRPNTSFCFLDIRSPGLGDTAMYLCATSRVSDFNEKLFFGSGTQLSVL.

Only a few counts were recorded for this clonotype. The chain employs TRBV9 and TRBJ2-5, with 12 bases fitting TRBD2. The assigned J gene may be wrong: the sequence end matches TRBJ2-1 better. In germline, CDR1 is SGDLS, CDR2 YYNGEE. This CDR3 region has 15 residues. In nucleotides, the CDR3 is TGTGCCAGCAGCTACGGACTAGCGGGAAAAAATGAGCAGTTCTTC. This codes for CASSYGLAGKNEQFF.

The chain uses TRBV5-1 and TRBJ1-1, with 10 bases matching TRBD1. Per the germline V gene, CDR1 is SGHRS and CDR2 is YFSETQ. This CDR3 spans 16 amino acids. Germline trimming cut 4 bases from V and 5 bases from J; bases unmatched to any gene: 11. CDR3 region: CASSTGKGQGSTEAFF. DNA for the CDR3: TGCGCCAGCAGCACGGGCAAGGGACAGGGGTCGACTGAAGCTTTCTTT.

V and J are TRBV20-1 and TRBJ1-1; TRBD1 is a possible D gene (5 bases). Germline CDR1 is DFQATT and CDR2 is SNEGSKA (reference sequence). V lost 8 bases and J 0 bases, leaving 16 bases between the germline ends. The CDR3 consists of 14 residues. For the CDR3, the DNA is TGCAGTCCTATATACAGGAACTTGAACACTGAAGCTTTCTTT. Translated: CSPIYRNLNTEAFF.

This clonotype was observed at least ten times. This chain joins TRBV7-2 and TRBJ2-1; D ambiguous. Germline V gives CDR1 SGHTA, CDR2 FQGNSA. V lost 3 bases and J 0 bases, leaving 9 bases between the germline ends. This CDR3 has 15 residues. In nucleotides, the CDR3 is TGTGCCAGCAGCTTCGGACGTAGCTCCTACAATGAGCAGTTCTTC. Protein sequence: CASSFGRSSYNEQFF.

This clonotype appeared a few times. The chain couples TRBV5-1 to TRBJ2-5, with D uncertain. Gene TRBJ2-1 matches the end of the DNA better, so the J call may be wrong. The CDR3 is 13 amino acids. Germline V gene data show CDR1 as SGHRS and CDR2 as YFSETQ. CDR3 loop: CASSSPMLQEQFF. In DNA, the CDR3 is TGCGCCAGCAGCTCCCCTATGTTGCAGGAGCAGTTCTTC.

CDR3 in DNA: TGTGCCAGCAGCTCGGGACAGGGGGCTTATAGCAATCAGCCCCAGCATTTT. Residues: CASSSGQGAYSNQPQHF. The rearrangement joins TRBV27 to TRBJ1-5; 12 bases are a match to TRBD1. Per the germline V gene, CDR1 is MNHEY and CDR2 is SMNVEV (reference sequence). V was clipped by 6 bases and J by 0 bases; unmatched bases: 6. The CDR3 is 17 residues long.

The rearrangement links TRBV7-9 to TRBJ2-5, with D possibly TRBD2 on 5 matching bases. Trimming pared 6 bases from V and 3 bases from J, leaving 17 bases between. Germline-derived CDR1 and CDR2 are SEHNR and FQNEAQ (reference sequence). The CDR3 has 15 amino acids. The CDR3 sequence is CASRLNGLFEETQYF. The DNA for the CDR3 is TGTGCCAGCAGACTTAATGGACTGTTTGAAGAGACCCAGTACTTC. The full variable domain, completed using reference TRBV7-9 and TRBJ2-5, is DTGVSQNPRHKITKRGQNVTFRCDPISEHNRLYWYRQTLGQGPEFLTYFQNEAQLEKSRLLSDRFSAERPKGSFSTLEIQRTEQGDSAMYLCASRLNGLFEETQYFGPGTRLLVL.

The V call is TRBV7-9, the J call TRBJ1-2; D remains ambiguous. The CDR3 runs to 13 residues. Germline V gives CDR1 SEHNR, CDR2 FQNEAQ (reference sequence). The V and J ends lost 3 bases and 2 bases respectively, with 7 bases between them. In DNA, the CDR3 is TGTGCCAGCAGCTTCGAGTCCAACTATGGCTACACCTTC. Protein product: CASSFESNYGYTF.

This clonotype was picked up a small number of times. The chain is built from TRBV7-2 and TRBJ2-2; 7 bases line up with TRBD2. The ends lost 4 bases at V and 3 bases at J; junction bases unmatched: 11. Germline-derived CDR1 and CDR2 are SGHTA and FQGNSA. This CDR3 comprises 17 residues. CDR3 coding DNA: TGTGCCAGCAGCTCAAGGGGCGGAGCGGGATACACCGGGGAGCTGTTTTTT. It translates to CASSSRGGAGYTGELFF.

The chain combines TRBV27 with TRBJ2-1; D assignment may be TRBD1 or TRBD2 (5 bases each). V was clipped by 6 bases and J by 7 bases, with 19 bases between them. The CDR3 loop spans 15 amino acids. Germline-derived CDR1 and CDR2 are MNHEY and SMNVEV (reference sequence). The CDR3 region is CASSHPRGEPNEQFF. The CDR3 coding sequence is TGTGCCAGCAGCCACCCTAGGGGAGAACCGAATGAGCAGTTCTTC.

A few counts support this clonotype. V usage is TRBV4-3 and J usage is TRBJ2-5; 10 bases are shared with TRBD2. The CDR3 extends over 16 amino acids. The V gene end was trimmed by 0 bases and the J gene end by 3 bases; junction bases not matched to a gene: 4. Germline CDR1 is LGHNA and CDR2 is YSLEER. DNA of the CDR3: TGCGCCAGCAGCCAAGATTATCTAGCGGGGGAAGAGACCCAGTACTTC. Protein product: CASSQDYLAGEETQYF.

The sample holds a few counts of this clonotype. This chain links TRBV28 with TRBJ2-3; D is ambiguous. The CDR3 spans 15 residues. Per the germline V gene, CDR1 is MDHEN and CDR2 is SYDVKM. Trimming pared 4 bases from V and 0 bases from J, leaving 11 bases between. Here the CDR3 reads CASSSHGFSTDTQYF. CDR3 DNA: TGTGCCAGCAGTTCCCACGGGTTTAGCACAGATACGCAGTATTTT. The entire variable domain, with the rest obtained from reference TRBV28 and TRBJ2-3, is as follows: DVKVTQSSRYLVKRTGEKVFLECVQDMDHENMFWYRQDPGLGLRLIYFSYDVKMKEKGDIPEGYSVSREKKERFSLILESASTNQTSMYLCASSSHGFSTDTQYFGPGTRLTVL.

V and J are TRBV14 and TRBJ2-1; 7 bases are a match to TRBD1. The DNA end is a closer match to TRBJ2-5, so the J assignment may be wrong. The CDR3 is 13 residues long. Germline CDR1 SGHDN, CDR2 FVKESK. Here the CDR3 DNA reads TGTGCCAGCAGCCAAGGGGACAGACGGACCCAGTACTTC. This sequence encodes CASSQGDRRTQYF.

This clonotype was picked up a small number of times. CDR3: CASGYSDTGELFF. The CDR3 DNA reads TGTGCCAGCGGGTACAGTGACACCGGGGAGCTGTTTTTT. This chain connects TRBV6-5 to TRBJ2-2; D not certain. The V end was cut by 8 bases, the J end by 3 bases, with 10 bases between. CDR1 and CDR2 from the germline V gene are MNHEY and SVGAGI. CDR3 length equals 13 residues.

This rearrangement joins TRBV29-1 to TRBJ2-5; 13 bases are shared with TRBD2. V shed 6 bases and J 5 bases; nucleotides not matched to a gene: 6. CDR3 length: 14 residues. Germline assignment: CDR1 SQVTM and CDR2 ANQGSEA. CDR3: CSVRLAGGVETQYF. CDR3 bases: TGCAGCGTGAGACTAGCGGGGGGAGTGGAGACCCAGTACTTC.

This clonotype was detected only a few times. The V and J genes are TRBV2 and TRBJ2-1; D is possibly TRBD2 (5 bases). Germline assignment: CDR1 SNHLY and CDR2 FYNNEI. This CDR3 has 14 amino acids. The V gene lost 7 bases and the J gene lost 5 bases, with 15 bases spanning the gap. CDR3 sequence (DNA): TGTGCCAGCATTCGGGAACTAATCGACAATGAGCAGTTCTTC. This translates into CASIRELIDNEQFF.

The rearrangement uses TRBV20-1 and TRBJ2-5, with unresolved D. V lost 0 bases, J lost 5 bases, and 22 bases lay in between. Germline V lookup: CDR1 DFQATT, CDR2 SNEGSKA (reference sequence). CDR3 length: 17 residues. CDR3 bases: TGCAGTGCTAGAGATTCCTCCCCGAGTCTACGGTTGGAGACCCAGTACTTC. Encoded protein: CSARDSSPSLRLETQYF.